The following is a T cell receptor (beta chain) sequence with its context. What it binds is not known. The assay was immunoSEQ multiplex PCR, and TCRdb's table has in-frame clones only and misses some. The sample yields over 70,000 clones, approximately 88% seen once. The data derive from a study of T cell responses to AZD1222 COVID-19 vaccine. The study's findings and limits: Most donors were white British, females outnumbered males, and clonal diversity was possibly underestimated. There were repertoire samples only from the period after the peak T cell response. A reported finding is that nearly half of spike-specific TCRs target unmutated variant regions. Following two doses of AZD1222, Spike-specific TCR breadth and depth rose.

V shed 4 bases and J 4 bases; nucleotides not matched to a gene: 10. Germline-derived CDR1 and CDR2 are SGHRS and YFSETQ. The CDR3 length is 15 residues. The sequencing used peripheral blood, collected on day 0 of AZD1222 vaccination. The gene calls are TRBV5-1 and TRBJ1-1; TRBD1 agrees at 7 bases. The source of this sequence is an adult in good health. The CDR3 DNA follows: TGCGCCAGCAGCACCGCACAGGGGATCGGCACTGAAGCTTTCTTT. Translated, it gives CASSTAQGIGTEAFF.